The source of this T cell receptor beta chain is a study of blood T cell repertoires in COVID-19. Unmatched junction bases numbered 8, after V lost 2 bases and J lost 4 bases. Germline-derived CDR1 and CDR2 are SGHNT and YYREEE (reference sequence). This CDR3 comprises 16 residues. Produced via immunoSEQ multiplex PCR; TCRdb's table is partial and in-frame only. Found here are about 300,000 clones, around nine tenths of them singletons; the top ten hold roughly 2.8%. This receptor was obtained from a woman between 50 and 59 years old who had been exposed to COVID-19. The V gene is TRBV5-4, the J gene TRBJ2-2; the match to TRBD1 covers 7 bases. The sample consisted of PBMCs or T cells enriched from blood (not recorded which). CDR3 sequence: CASSFYRGRGTGELFF. CDR3 nucleotides: TGTGCCAGCAGCTTCTACAGGGGTCGTGGCACCGGGGAGCTGTTTTTT.